This TCR beta chain was recovered during a study of T cell responses to AZD1222 COVID-19 vaccine. V shed 2 bases and J shed 6 bases, with 15 bases lying between them. Germline V CDR1 and CDR2: SGHRS, YFSETQ. The CDR3 is 16 amino acids. The assay was immunoSEQ multiplex PCR, and TCRdb's table has in-frame clones only and misses some. The profile shows about 130,000 clones, approximately 88% of them singletons. The sequence was collected from an adult in good health. The rearrangement uses TRBV5-1 and TRBJ1-6; D perhaps matches TRBD1 (6 bases). Material: peripheral blood, obtained on day 0 of AZD1222 vaccination. CDR3: CASSLGGSRLNSPLHF. In DNA form, the CDR3 reads TGCGCCAGCAGCTTAGGGGGAAGCCGACTTAATTCACCCCTCCACTTT.